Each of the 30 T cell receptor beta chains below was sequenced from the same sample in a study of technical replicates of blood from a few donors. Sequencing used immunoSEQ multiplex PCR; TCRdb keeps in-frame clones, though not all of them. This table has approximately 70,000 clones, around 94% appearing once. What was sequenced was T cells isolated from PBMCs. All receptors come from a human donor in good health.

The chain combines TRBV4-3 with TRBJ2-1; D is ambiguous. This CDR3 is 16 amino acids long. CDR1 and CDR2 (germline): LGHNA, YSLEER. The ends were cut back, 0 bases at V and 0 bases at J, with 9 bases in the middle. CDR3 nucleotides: TGCGCCAGCAGCCAAGATTCTACCCGCTCCTACAATGAGCAGTTCTTC. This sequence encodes CASSQDSTRSYNEQFF.

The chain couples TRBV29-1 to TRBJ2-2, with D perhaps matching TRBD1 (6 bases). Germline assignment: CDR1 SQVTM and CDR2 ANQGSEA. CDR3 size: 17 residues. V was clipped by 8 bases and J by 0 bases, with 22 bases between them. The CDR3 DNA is TGCAGCATCAGGAGCACGGGACATCGAACGAACACCGGGGAGCTGTTTTTT. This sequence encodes CSIRSTGHRTNTGELFF.

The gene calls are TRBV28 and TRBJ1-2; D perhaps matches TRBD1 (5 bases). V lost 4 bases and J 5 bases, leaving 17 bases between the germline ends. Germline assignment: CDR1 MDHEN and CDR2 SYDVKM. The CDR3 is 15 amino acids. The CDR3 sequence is CASSSPERDSYGYTF. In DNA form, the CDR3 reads TGTGCCAGCAGTTCACCTGAACGGGACTCGTATGGCTACACCTTC.

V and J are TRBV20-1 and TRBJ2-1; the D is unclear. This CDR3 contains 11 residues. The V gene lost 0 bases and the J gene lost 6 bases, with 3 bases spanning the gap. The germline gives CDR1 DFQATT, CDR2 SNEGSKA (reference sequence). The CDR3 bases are TGCAGTGCTAGAGAACTCAATGAGCAGTTCTTC. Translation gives CSARELNEQFF.

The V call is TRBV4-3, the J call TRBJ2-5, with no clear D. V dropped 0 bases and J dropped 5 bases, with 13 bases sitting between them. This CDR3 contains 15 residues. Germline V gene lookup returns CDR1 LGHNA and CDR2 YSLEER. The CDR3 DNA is TGCGCCAGCAGCCAAGAATATCTTCGTCCGGAGACCCAGTACTTC. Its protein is CASSQEYLRPETQYF.

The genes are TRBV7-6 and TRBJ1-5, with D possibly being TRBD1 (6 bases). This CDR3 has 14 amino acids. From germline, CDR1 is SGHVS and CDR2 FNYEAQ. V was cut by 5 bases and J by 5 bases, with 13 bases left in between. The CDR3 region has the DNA TGTGCCAGCAGCCCCGGGGGGGGCTATCAGCCCCAGCATTTT. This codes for CASSPGGGYQPQHF.

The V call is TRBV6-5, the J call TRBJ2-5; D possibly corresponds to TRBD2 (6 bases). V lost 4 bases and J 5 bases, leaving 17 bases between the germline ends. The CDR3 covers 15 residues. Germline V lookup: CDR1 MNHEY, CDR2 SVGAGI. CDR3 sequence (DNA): TGTGCCAGCAGTTCCGGCTTAGCGGCTCTGGAGACCCAGTACTTC. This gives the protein CASSSGLAALETQYF.

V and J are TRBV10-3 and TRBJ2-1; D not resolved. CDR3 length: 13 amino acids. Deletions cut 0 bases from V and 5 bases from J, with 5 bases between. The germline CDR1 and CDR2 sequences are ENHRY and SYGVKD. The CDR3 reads CAISESANNEQFF. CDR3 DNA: TGTGCCATCAGTGAGTCCGCTAACAATGAGCAGTTCTTC.

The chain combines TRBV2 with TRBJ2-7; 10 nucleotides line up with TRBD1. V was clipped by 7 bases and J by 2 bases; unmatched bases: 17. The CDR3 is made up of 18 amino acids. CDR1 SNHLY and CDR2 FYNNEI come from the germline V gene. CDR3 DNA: TGTGCCAGCACCACATCCACTCCTCAGGGGACAGGGGCCTACGAGCAGTACTTC. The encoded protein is CASTTSTPQGTGAYEQYF.

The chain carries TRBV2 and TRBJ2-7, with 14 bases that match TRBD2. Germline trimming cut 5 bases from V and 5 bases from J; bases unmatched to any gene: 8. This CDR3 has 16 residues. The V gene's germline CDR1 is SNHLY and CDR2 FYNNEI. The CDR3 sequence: CASSRSGLAGVNEQYF. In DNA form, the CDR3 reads TGTGCCAGCAGTCGGTCGGGACTAGCGGGAGTTAACGAGCAGTACTTC.

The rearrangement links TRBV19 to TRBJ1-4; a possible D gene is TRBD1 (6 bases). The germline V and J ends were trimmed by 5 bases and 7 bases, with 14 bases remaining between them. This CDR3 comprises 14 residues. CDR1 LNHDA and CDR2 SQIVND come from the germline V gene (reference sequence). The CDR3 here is CASSPRGYLEKLFF. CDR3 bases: TGTGCCAGTAGTCCCAGGGGTTATCTTGAAAAACTGTTTTTT.

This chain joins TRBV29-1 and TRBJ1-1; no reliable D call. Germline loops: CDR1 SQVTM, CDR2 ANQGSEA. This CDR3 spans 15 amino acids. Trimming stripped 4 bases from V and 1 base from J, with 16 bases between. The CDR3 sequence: CSVAGTNEGNTEAFF. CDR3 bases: TGCAGCGTTGCGGGTACTAATGAGGGGAACACTGAAGCTTTCTTT.

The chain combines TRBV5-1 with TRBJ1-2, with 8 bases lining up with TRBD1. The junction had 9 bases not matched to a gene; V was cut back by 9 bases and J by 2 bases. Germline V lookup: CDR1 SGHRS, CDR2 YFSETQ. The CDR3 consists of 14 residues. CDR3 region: CATPPRGRNYGYTF. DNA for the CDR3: TGCGCCACACCACCCAGGGGGCGAAACTATGGCTACACCTTC.

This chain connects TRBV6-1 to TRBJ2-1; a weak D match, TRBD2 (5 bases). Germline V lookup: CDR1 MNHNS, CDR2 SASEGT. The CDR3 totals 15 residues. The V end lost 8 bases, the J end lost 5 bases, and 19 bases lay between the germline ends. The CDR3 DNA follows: TGTGCCAGCCAATTCGAGGGAAGAAGGGACAATGAGCAGTTCTTC. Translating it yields CASQFEGRRDNEQFF.

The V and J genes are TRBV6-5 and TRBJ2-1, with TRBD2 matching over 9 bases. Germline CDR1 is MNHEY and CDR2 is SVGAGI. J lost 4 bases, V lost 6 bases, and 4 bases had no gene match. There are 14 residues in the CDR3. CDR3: CASRAGGEYNEQFF. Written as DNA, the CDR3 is TGTGCCAGCAGGGCGGGGGGGGAATACAATGAGCAGTTCTTC.

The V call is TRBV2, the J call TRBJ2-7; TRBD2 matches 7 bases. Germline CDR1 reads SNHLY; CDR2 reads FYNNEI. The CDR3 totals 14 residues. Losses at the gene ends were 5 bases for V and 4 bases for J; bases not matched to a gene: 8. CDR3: CASSNRLADYEQYF. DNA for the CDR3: TGTGCCAGCAGTAACAGACTAGCTGATTACGAGCAGTACTTC.

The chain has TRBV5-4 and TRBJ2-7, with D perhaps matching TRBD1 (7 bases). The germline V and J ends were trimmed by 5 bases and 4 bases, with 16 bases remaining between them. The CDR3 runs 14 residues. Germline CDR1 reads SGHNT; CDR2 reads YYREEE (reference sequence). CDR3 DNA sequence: TGTGCCAGCAGTTCGACAGGGAGGCGGTACGAGCAGTACTTC. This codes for CASSSTGRRYEQYF.

The CDR3 loop is CASPLHRNEQFF. Here the CDR3 DNA reads TGTGCCAGTCCTTTGCATAGAAATGAGCAGTTCTTC. The chain employs TRBV18 and TRBJ2-1; D not certain. V lost 9 bases and J lost 7, with 13 bases in between. In germline, CDR1 is KGHSH, CDR2 LQKENI. The CDR3 has 12 amino acids. Using reference TRBV18 and TRBJ2-1 for the parts outside the CDR3, the full variable domain is NAGVMQNPRHLVRRRGQEARLRCSPMKGHSHVYWYRQLPEEGLKFMVYLQKENIIDESGMPKERFSAEFPKEGPSILRIQQVVRGDSAAYFCASPLHRNEQFFGPGTRLTVL.

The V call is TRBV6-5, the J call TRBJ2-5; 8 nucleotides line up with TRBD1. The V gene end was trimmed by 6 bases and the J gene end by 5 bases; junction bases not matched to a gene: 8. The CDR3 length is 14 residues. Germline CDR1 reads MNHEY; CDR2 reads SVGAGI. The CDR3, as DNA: TGTGCCAGCAGCCTAGCAGGGGGCGGGGAGACCCAGTACTTC. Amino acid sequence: CASSLAGGGETQYF.

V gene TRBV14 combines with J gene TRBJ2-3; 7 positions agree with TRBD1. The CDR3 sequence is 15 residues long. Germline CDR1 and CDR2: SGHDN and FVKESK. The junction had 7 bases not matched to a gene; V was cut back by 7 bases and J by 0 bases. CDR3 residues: CASTTGTDSTDTQYF. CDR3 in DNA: TGTGCCAGCACCACCGGGACAGATAGCACAGATACGCAGTATTTT. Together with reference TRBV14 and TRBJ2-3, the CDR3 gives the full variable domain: EAGVTQFPSHSVIEKGQTVTLRCDPISGHDNLYWYRRVMGKEIKFLLHFVKESKQDESGMPNNRFLAERTGGTYSTLKVQPAELEDSGVYFCASTTGTDSTDTQYFGPGTRLTVL.

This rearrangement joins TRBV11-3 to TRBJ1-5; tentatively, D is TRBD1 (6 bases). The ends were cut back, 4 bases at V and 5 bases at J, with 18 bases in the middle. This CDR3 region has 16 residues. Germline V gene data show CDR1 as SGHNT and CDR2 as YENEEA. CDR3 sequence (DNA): TGTGCCAGCAGCTCTCGCTCTTTGGGGGGGCATCAGCCCCAGCATTTT. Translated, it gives CASSSRSLGGHQPQHF.

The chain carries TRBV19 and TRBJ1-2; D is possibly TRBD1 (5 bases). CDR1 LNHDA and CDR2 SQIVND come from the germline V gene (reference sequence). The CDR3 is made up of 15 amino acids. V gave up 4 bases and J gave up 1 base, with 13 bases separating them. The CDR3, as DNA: TGTGCCAGTAGTAGCCGAGGGGAGGTTAACTATGGCTACACCTTC. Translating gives CASSSRGEVNYGYTF.

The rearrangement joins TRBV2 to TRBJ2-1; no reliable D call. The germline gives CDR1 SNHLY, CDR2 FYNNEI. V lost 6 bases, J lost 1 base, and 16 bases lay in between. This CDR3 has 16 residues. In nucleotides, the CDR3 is TGTGCCAGCAGCGAGAACTGGGCACGGTCCTACAATGAGCAGTTCTTC. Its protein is CASSENWARSYNEQFF.

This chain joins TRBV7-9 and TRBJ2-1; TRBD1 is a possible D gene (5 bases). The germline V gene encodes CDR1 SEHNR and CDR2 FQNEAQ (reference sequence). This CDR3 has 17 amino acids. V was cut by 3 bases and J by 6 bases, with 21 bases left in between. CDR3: CASSLTAWQGIFNEQFF. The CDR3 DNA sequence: TGTGCCAGCAGCTTGACTGCATGGCAGGGTATTTTCAATGAGCAGTTCTTC. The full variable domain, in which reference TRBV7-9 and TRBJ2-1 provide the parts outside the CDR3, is DTGVSQNPRHKITKRGQNVTFRCDPISEHNRLYWYRQTLGQGPEFLTYFQNEAQLEKSRLLSDRFSAERPKGSFSTLEIQRTEQGDSAMYLCASSLTAWQGIFNEQFFGPGTRLTVL.

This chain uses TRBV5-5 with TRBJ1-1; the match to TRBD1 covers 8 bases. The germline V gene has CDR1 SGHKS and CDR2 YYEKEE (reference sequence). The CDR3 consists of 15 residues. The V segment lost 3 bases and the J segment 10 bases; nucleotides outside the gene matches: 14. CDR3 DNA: TGTGCCAGCAGCTATGAGGACAGGGTAGATTTGGCAGCTTTCTTT. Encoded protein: CASSYEDRVDLAAFF.

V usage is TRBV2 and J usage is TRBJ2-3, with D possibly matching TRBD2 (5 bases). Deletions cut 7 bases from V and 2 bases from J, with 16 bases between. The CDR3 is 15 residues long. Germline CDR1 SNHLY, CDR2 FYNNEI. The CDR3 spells CASNARGSITDTQYF. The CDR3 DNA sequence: TGTGCCAGCAACGCCCGGGGTAGTATCACAGATACGCAGTATTTT. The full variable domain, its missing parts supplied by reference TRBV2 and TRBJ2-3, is EPEVTQTPSHQVTQMGQEVILRCVPISNHLYFYWYRQILGQKVEFLVSFYNNEISEKSEIFDDQFSVERPDGSNFTLKIRSTKLEDSAMYFCASNARGSITDTQYFGPGTRLTVL.

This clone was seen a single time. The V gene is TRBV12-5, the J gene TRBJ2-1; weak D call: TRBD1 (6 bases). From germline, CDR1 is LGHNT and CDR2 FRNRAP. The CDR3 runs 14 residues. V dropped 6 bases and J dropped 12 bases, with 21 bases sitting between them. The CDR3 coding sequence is TGTGCTAGTGGGCAACCGGGACATCTGACGGGGCAGTTCTTC. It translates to CASGQPGHLTGQFF.

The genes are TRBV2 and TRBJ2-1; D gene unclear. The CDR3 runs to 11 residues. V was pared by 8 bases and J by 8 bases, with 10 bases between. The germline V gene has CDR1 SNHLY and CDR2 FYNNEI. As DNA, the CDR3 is TGTGCCAGCTCCCAGTTTGATGAGCAGTTCTTC. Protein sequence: CASSQFDEQFF. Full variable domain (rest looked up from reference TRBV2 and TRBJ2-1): EPEVTQTPSHQVTQMGQEVILRCVPISNHLYFYWYRQILGQKVEFLVSFYNNEISEKSEIFDDQFSVERPDGSNFTLKIRSTKLEDSAMYFCASSQFDEQFFGPGTRLTVL.

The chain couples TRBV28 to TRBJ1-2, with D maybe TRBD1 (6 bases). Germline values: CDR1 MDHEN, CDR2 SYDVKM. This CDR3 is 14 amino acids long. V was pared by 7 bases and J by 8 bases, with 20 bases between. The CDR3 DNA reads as TGTGCCAGCAAGAATGAGTACAGGGCTTCCGGCTACACCTTC. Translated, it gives CASKNEYRASGYTF.

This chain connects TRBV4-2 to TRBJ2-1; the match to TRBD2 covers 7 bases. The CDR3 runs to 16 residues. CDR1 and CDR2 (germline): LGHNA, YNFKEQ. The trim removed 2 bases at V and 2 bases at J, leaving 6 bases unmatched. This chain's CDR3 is CASSQSSGSPYNEQFF. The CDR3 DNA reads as TGTGCCAGCAGCCAATCTAGCGGAAGTCCCTACAATGAGCAGTTCTTC.